Reported below is one T cell receptor (beta chain). The antigen is undetermined. The junction departs from the called germline gene at one end, perhaps through a read error. Using a J-beta primer mix together with a sample-barcoded 5' primer, a second PCR was run for roughly 6 to 12 cycles. Each cDNA molecule carried a tag from a template-switch adaptor that contained 12 random nucleotides. TCRdb recomputed calls from the 5' RACE reads with MiXCR, one row per CDR3 protein. This sample has about 1.6 million distinct CDR3 sequences, with about 35% found just once. The data are from a study of blood T cells in healthy people across ages. Each sample used at least 6.5 million PBMCs. Study-level points and caveats: While age rose, TCR beta diversity per million T cells dropped in a roughly linear way.

The receptor was isolated from a woman in her twenties or thirties in good health. The sequenced material came from blood.

This chain's CDR3 is CASSGPWTSGIDEQVF. The CDR3 nucleotides are TGTGCCAGCAGTGGGCCATGGACTAGCGGGATCGATGAGCAGGTCTTC. This chain links TRBV6-6 with TRBJ2-1; 12 bases are shared with TRBD2. Germline CDR1 and CDR2: MNHNY and SVGAGI (reference sequence). This CDR3 comprises 16 residues.